The text below deals with one TCR beta chain. Its cognate antigen has yet to be identified. The sample holds no much larger clone one base away, and base qualities are not on file. Other nucleotide sequences from this sample produce the same CDR3. Before genomic DNA extraction, conventional CD4+ T cells were isolated from blood as CD25-low CD127-high cells. Several healthy control donors were used as the comparison group for repertoire analyses. The germline V gene (reference sequence) yields SGHNT for CDR1 and YYREEE for CDR2. V drops 4 bases and J drops 7 bases, leaving 14 bases in between. The CDR3 holds 14 amino acids from the cysteine to the phenylalanine. Only the CDR3 DNA is retained, 42 bases long and in frame from the first base. The data derive from a study of regulatory and conventional T cells in RAG deficiency (dated by TCRdb to about 2017). About the investigation overall: High-throughput TCR beta sequencing was used to compare the diversity and composition of the Treg, conventional CD4+ and CD8+ T cell repertoires of RAG-deficient patients with those of healthy controls. Study-wide findings and limitations: All patient T-cell subsets had shorter CDR3 lengths; Omenn syndrome patients showed >75% Treg-Tconv repertoire overlap at nucleotide and amino acid level. For some subjects, some T-cell subset analyses were not performed. Markedly lower Shannon entropy and higher Simpson indices were observed in RAG-deficient patients than in control T-cell subpopulations. Compared with controls, Omenn syndrome and CID/AS patients had 80 to 100-fold fewer unique TCR beta sequences in Treg cells, but only approximately 9.7-fold fewer in the other subsets. The CD25-high CD127-low cells sorted from Omenn syndrome patients may be peripherally activated cells rather than true Treg cells.

Library preparation was by the immunoSEQ multiplex PCR assay. Rearranged TCR beta chain products were amplified from the genomic DNA of sorted T-cell subsets and were then sequenced. Processing in the source paper ran as follows. Shannon entropy and Simpson indices were used to measure the diversity of productive TCR beta rearrangements in each repertoire. Clonal expansion was assessed by the summed frequency of the 100 most abundant productive TCR beta clonotypes among total reads. The TRB repertoires were scored with a self-reactivity index that is based on amino acid usage at CDR3beta positions 6 and 7. Two-way ANOVA was applied to the repertoire analyses, whereas Student t or Mann-Whitney tests were applied to the flow cytometric analyses. The immuneACCESS repertoire file appears here via TCRdb, limited to in-frame rearrangements. These files lack a portion of the clones; in checked studies, under half of the deficit traces to unresolved V genes, and the cause of the others is not known. V and J calls plus clone size are reproduced from that table; the DNA served to infer D and trimming. The sample has approximately 12,000 clones on record, approximately 93% of them singletons. In total, the top ten clones hold under 1.2% of the sample.

The sample also formed part of further work on regulatory T cells. As the second study states: The multiplex PCR used 52 forward TRBV primers and 13 reverse TRBJ primers, with assay-based and computational corrections for amplification bias. Repertoires from patients had restricted unique TRB V-J pairs and skewed V and J gene usage, with the strongest effect in regulatory T cells. T-cell receptor beta repertoires of sorted regulatory, conventional CD4+ and CD8+ T cells were compared between CD3G-deficient patients and healthy controls. Peripheral blood mononuclear cells were isolated by Ficoll density separation. Within the immunoSEQ assay, multiplex PCR amplified rearranged TRB loci from genomic DNA. Sequencing of the TRB amplicons was done on an Illumina HiSeq platform. Custom algorithms error-filtered the raw sequences and aligned the raw sequences to reference gene sequences, after which the immunoSEQ online tools were used for analysis. Frequencies of productive and nonproductive TRB rearrangements were evaluated among both unique and total sequences. Groups were compared by t tests, Mann-Whitney tests or two-way ANOVA performed in Prism software.

Sequenced: CD4+ effector T cells sorted from blood. The sequence came from a human donor in good health. The V gene is TRBV5-4 and the J gene is TRBJ1-4, with an unclear D gene assignment. The CDR3 amino acid sequence is: CASSKEIAGEKLFF. The sequenced DNA is TGTGCCAGCAGCAAGGAAATAGCGGGTGAAAAACTGTTTTTT.